A selection of T cell receptor beta chains follows, all from one sample in a study of cytotoxic CD8 clonotypes in ibrutinib-treated CLL. This table comes from immunoSEQ multiplex PCR, and its TCRdb copy is limited to in-frame clones, with some not included. This sample has approximately 200,000 clones; around 72% occur once, and the top ten carry 13%. The sample consisted of PBMCs, taken after 24 months of ibrutinib treatment. The origin of the receptors is a human donor with chronic lymphocytic leukemia. Both conserved end residues are part of each CDR3. A clone size is listed for some rows: how often the clone was seen (once, few, many), or a class if it is expanded.

>TRBV7-8|TRBJ1-1|-
CASSRTGDTEAFF
>TRBV5-4|TRBJ2-5|-
CASSLVGSPETQYF
>TRBV25-1|TRBJ1-4|-
CASHGQENEKLFF
>TRBV5-6|TRBJ2-5|once
CASSFSGWETQYF
>TRBV29-1|TRBJ2-5|-
CSARIGLGSQETQYF
>TRBV7-2|TRBJ2-5|-
CASSLVFQETQYF
>TRBV18|TRBJ1-1|few
CASSTTDDTEAFF
>TRBV6-6|TRBJ2-3|-
CASSYGSSDTDTQYF
>TRBV15|TRBJ1-2|once
CATSRDLGTGYGYTF
>TRBV5-1|TRBJ2-1|-
CASSLVPGLRSGNEQFF
>TRBV19|TRBJ2-1|-
CASSPPRHRRLYNEQFF
>TRBV27|TRBJ2-1|-
CASSSGLAGYNEQFF
>TRBV11-3|TRBJ2-3|-
CASSSGGRVGLDTQYF
>TRBV27|TRBJ2-5|-
CASSFSGGGETQYF
>TRBV9|TRBJ1-2|-
CASSVANSNYGYTF
>TRBV4-3|TRBJ2-7|-
CASSQSDTGRYEQYF
>TRBV5-1|TRBJ2-2|-
CASSLITGRTGELFF
>TRBV7-2|TRBJ2-3|-
CASSLALLAGVVDTQYF
>TRBV28|TRBJ2-3|once
CASSQTWDTQYF
>TRBV6-6|TRBJ1-2|few
CAIYIKGGGYTF
>TRBV18|TRBJ2-7|few
CASSPGTGTRKSYEQYF
>TRBV11-3|TRBJ2-3|-
CASSLGLAGFTDTQYF
>TRBV9|TRBJ1-3|-
CASSPLGTPGLSPGNTIYF
>TRBV7-3|TRBJ2-1|-
CASSLTVYNEQFF
>TRBV6-1|TRBJ2-7|-
CASSRTLGAYEQYF
>TRBV5-4|TRBJ2-5|-
CASSLVQQETQYF
>TRBV5-1|TRBJ2-2|-
CASSLAPSGRAPGELFF
>TRBV9|TRBJ1-5|-
CASSVWDSSNQPQHF
>TRBV6-4|TRBJ2-1|-
CASSAGLANNEQFF
>TRBV10-3|TRBJ2-1|-
CAISESSTPFF
>TRBV7-9|TRBJ1-5|-
CASSFGRPGKGQPQHF
>TRBV18|TRBJ2-5|-
CASSRGDRGFETQYF
>TRBV28|TRBJ2-2|-
CASSLGTSGTGELFF
>TRBV11-2|TRBJ1-2|-
CASSLEASVSGYTF
>TRBV9|TRBJ2-7|-
CASSVRASGSYEQYF
>TRBV10-2|TRBJ2-3|few
CASTEGASGRAGGTDTQYF
>TRBV5-6|TRBJ1-5|-
CASSRGRYRLPQHF
>TRBV7-9|TRBJ1-3|-
CASSLGAGTSGNTIYF
>TRBV10-2|TRBJ1-1|-
CASSSDGAGTEAFF
>TRBV21-1|TRBJ2-7|-
CASSLRLAETEEQYF
>TRBV27|TRBJ2-7|-
CASSLRSTYEQYF
>TRBV2|TRBJ2-2|-
CASSAKRTANTGELFF
>TRBV7-8|TRBJ2-7|once
CASSLKQRYYEQYF
>TRBV2|TRBJ2-5|once
CASSAASGRSETQYF
>TRBV5-1|TRBJ2-7|-
CASSLVGGSREQYF
>TRBV7-3|TRBJ2-6|once
CASSANSGANVLTF
>TRBV5-1|TRBJ1-2|-
CASSGRDSLSNYGYTF
>TRBV7-3|TRBJ2-1|-
CASSLEGSDEQFF
>TRBV6-1|TRBJ1-2|-
CAILRGIYYGYTF
>TRBV28|TRBJ1-2|few
CASRLDSLLSYGYTF
>TRBV19|TRBJ2-3|-
CASSLTGLDTQYF
>TRBV9|TRBJ2-3|once
CASSVVGSTDTQYF
>TRBV28|TRBJ2-5|-
CASSRLAGRQETQYF
>TRBV5-4|TRBJ2-2|-
CASSLALGGNTGELFF
>TRBV6-1|TRBJ2-7|few
CASRAGGGYEQYF
>TRBV6-6|TRBJ1-2|-
CASNGYSGTGGPSAF
>TRBV28|TRBJ1-5|-
CASRGQGGNQPQHF
>TRBV27|TRBJ1-2|-
CASSGQGLGGYTF
>TRBV29-1|TRBJ2-1|-
CSAPGAYNEQFF